What follows is one T cell receptor (beta chain) and its context. Its antigen is unidentified. Deletions cut 0 bases from V and 2 bases from J, with 10 bases between. This CDR3 contains 15 residues. Germline CDR1 SGHAT, CDR2 FQNNGV. Measured with immunoSEQ multiplex PCR; TCRdb has only the in-frame clones, and not every one. The sample has around 97,000 clones, 80% to 90% seen once. The source of the sample is a study of T cell clones after liver transplantation. Points from the study as a whole: Low donor cell numbers restricted donor-reactive repertoire measurement in two subjects. Post-transplant time points were not standardized, so conclusions are preliminary. A significant post-transplant drop in circulating graft-donor-reactive CD4 TCRbeta sequences occurred in most of the 8 subjects.

The TCR comes from a human patient who received a liver transplant. Among the T cells, some may be from the graft donor. Sequencing used CD4+ T cells from blood, obtained 45 to 50 months after liver transplant. The genes are TRBV11-2 and TRBJ1-1; D is unresolved. In DNA, the CDR3 is TGTGCCAGCAGCTTAGATTTAGGCAGAAACACTGAAGCTTTCTTT. It translates to CASSLDLGRNTEAFF.